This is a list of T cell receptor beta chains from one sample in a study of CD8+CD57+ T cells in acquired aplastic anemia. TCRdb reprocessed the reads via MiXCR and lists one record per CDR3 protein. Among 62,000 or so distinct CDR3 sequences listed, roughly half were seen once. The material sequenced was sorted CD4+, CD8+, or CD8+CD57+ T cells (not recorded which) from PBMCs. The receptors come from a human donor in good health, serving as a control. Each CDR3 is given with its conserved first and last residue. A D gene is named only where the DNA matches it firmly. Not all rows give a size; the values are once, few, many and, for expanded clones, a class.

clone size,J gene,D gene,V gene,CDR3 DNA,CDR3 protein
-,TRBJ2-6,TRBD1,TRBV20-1,TGCAGTGCTAGAGATTTGGACAGGGGAGGTGGGGCCAACGTCCTGACTTTC,CSARDLDRGGGANVLTF
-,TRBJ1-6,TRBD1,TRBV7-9,TGTGCCAGCAGCTCGGGACAGAATAATTCACCCCTCCACTTT,CASSSGQNNSPLHF
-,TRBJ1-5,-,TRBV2,TGTGCCAGCAGTGAAGGGACATATCGTAGCAATCAGCCCCAGCATTTT,CASSEGTYRSNQPQHF
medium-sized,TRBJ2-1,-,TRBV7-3,TGTGCCAGCAGCTTACTCGCGGGCGAGCAGTTCTTC,CASSLLAGEQFF
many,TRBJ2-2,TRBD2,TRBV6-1,TGTGCCAGCAGAGGGACTAGCGGGGGGGCCGGGGAGCTGTTTTTT,CASRGTSGGAGELFF
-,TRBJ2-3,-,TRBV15,TGTGCCACCAGCAGCCAAGGGGGGGGGGCCACAGATACGCAGTATTTT,CATSSQGGGATDTQYF
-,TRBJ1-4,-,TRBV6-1,TGTGCCAGCAGTGCAACGGCGAATGAAAAACTGTTTTTT,CASSATANEKLFF
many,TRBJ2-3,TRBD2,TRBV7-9,TGTGCCAGCAGCTTAGTGCTAGCGGGGTTTGGGGATACGCAGTATTTT,CASSLVLAGFGDTQYF
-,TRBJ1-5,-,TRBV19,TGTGCCAGTAGTATAGATCTCCTAGCGGGAGGCAATCAGCCCCAGCATTTT,CASSIDLLAGGNQPQHF
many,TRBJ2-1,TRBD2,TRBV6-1,TGTGCCAGCGGGACTAGCGGGAGTTACAATGAGCAGTTCTTC,CASGTSGSYNEQFF
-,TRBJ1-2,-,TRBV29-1,TGCAGCGTTGAAACGGCCAGCGCCTATGGCTACACCTTC,CSVETASAYGYTF
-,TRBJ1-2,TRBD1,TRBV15,TGTGCCACCAGCAGGCAGACAGGGGGTAATGGCTACACCTTC,CATSRQTGGNGYTF
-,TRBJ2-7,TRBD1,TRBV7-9,TGTGCCAGCAGCACCCGGGACAGCTCCTACGAGCAGTACTTC,CASSTRDSSYEQYF
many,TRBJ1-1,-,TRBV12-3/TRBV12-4,TGTGCCAGCAGCCCCCATGAGGGGAACGGGATTGAAGCTTTCTTT,CASSPHEGNGIEAFF
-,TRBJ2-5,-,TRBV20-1,TGCAGTGCTAGTGGGGCGTCGGGGGACCAAGAGACCCAGTACTTC,CSASGASGDQETQYF
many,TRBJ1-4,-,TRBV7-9,TGTGCCAGCAGCTTAGAGCGGGGGACTGGAAAACTGTTTTTT,CASSLERGTGKLFF
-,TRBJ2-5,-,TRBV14,TGTGCCAGCAGCAGAGACCGAATAGAGACCCAGTACTTC,CASSRDRIETQYF
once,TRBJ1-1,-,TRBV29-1,TGCAGCGTTGGGGAGGGGGGGGGAGCTTTCTTT,CSVGEGGGAFF
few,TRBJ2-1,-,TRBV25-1,TGTGCCAGCAGTGCTGACAGTGCTCTCTCCTACAATGAGCAGTTCTTC,CASSADSALSYNEQFF
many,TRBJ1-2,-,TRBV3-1,TGTGCCAGCAGCCAAGAGTGGGCGACAGGAGGTAACTATGGCTACACCTTC,CASSQEWATGGNYGYTF
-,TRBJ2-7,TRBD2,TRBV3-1,TGTGCCAGCAGCCCGGGGGGGAACCACGAGCAGTACTTC,CASSPGGNHEQYF
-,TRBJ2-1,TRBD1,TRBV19,TGTGCCACCGTCACCGGGACAGGCTACAATGAGCAGTTCTTC,CATVTGTGYNEQFF
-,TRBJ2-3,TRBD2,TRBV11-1,TGTGCCAGCAGCTCTCGGGAGGCGAACACAGATACGCAGTATTTT,CASSSREANTDTQYF
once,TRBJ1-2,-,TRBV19,TGTGCCAGTATGGGGTATGGCTACACCTTC,CASMGYGYTF
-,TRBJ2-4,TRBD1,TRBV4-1,TGCGCCAGCAGCCAGCCCGGGACAGGGAACATTCAGTACTTC,CASSQPGTGNIQYF
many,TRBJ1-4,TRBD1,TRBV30,TGTGCCTGGGGGACCGGACAGGGCTTGGAAAAACTGTTTTTT,CAWGTGQGLEKLFF
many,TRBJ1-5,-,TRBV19,TGTGCCAGTAGTATAGCAGGCCGCGGTCGGCCCCAGCATTTT,CASSIAGRGRPQHF
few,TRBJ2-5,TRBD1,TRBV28,TGTGCCAGCAGTTTCCTACGGGACAGGGTTGAGACCCAGTACTTC,CASSFLRDRVETQYF
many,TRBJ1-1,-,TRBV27,TGTGCCAGCAGTTTAAGAGGGAACACTGAAGCTTTCTTT,CASSLRGNTEAFF
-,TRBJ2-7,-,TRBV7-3,TGTGCCACCGGGAGCTACGAGCAGTACTTC,CATGSYEQYF
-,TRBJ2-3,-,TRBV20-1,TGCAGTGCTAGAGATTACAGTCCGGCCTCGAGCACAGATACGCAGTATTTT,CSARDYSPASSTDTQYF
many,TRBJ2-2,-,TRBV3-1,TGTGCCAGCAGCCCTCCCCGTGGTGCGGAATTACTAACGAACACCGGGGAGCTGTTTTTT,CASSPPRGAELLTNTGELFF
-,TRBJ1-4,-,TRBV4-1,TGCGCTAGCAGCCAAGCGGTCGTAAGTTCGGGTGAAAAACTGTTTTTT,CASSQAVVSSGEKLFF
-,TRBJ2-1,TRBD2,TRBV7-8,TGTGCCAGCAGCCCCGGGACTAGCGATTACAATGAGCAGTTCTTC,CASSPGTSDYNEQFF
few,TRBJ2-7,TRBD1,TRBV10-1,TGCGCCAGCAGTGAGGCGGGACAGGGGGACGAGCAGTACTTC,CASSEAGQGDEQYF
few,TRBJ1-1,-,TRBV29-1,TGCAGCGTGCCGGGGAGGGCTGAAGCTTTCTTT,CSVPGRAEAFF
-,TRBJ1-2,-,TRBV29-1,TGCAGCGTTGAAGATCCCCCTGGACGTGGCTACACCTTC,CSVEDPPGRGYTF
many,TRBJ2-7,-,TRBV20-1,TGCAGTGCGGAAAGAGGGAGTTCCTACGAGCAGTACTTC,CSAERGSSYEQYF
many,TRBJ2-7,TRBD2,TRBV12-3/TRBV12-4,TGTGCCAGCAGTTTCGGGATAGCGGGGGCCTCCTACGAGCAGTACTTC,CASSFGIAGASYEQYF
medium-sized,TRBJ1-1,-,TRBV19,TGTGCCAGTAGGACCGAAGCTTTCTTT,CASRTEAFF
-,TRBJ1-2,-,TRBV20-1,TGCAGTGCTAGGATCAACAGGGAAACTAAACTGAATGGCTACACCTTC,CSARINRETKLNGYTF
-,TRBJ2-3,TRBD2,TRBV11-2,TGTGCCAGCAGCCTTCTAGCGGGGGGAATCACAGATACGCAGTATTTT,CASSLLAGGITDTQYF
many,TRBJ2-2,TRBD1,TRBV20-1,TGCAGTGCTGACAGGGGGGACACCGGGGAGCTGTTTTTT,CSADRGDTGELFF
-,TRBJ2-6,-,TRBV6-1,TGTGCCAGCAGTGAAGTATACTGGGGAGCCAACGTCCTGACTTTC,CASSEVYWGANVLTF
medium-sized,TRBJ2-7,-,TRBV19,TGTGCCAGTAGTATAGGGGCCGACGGTGGCTACGAGCAGTACTTC,CASSIGADGGYEQYF
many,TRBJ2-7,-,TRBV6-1,TGTGCCAGCAGTGAAAGTTTTGGCGAGGGCCACGAGCAGTACTTC,CASSESFGEGHEQYF
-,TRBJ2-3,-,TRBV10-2,TGCGCCAGCAGCCCGACGGCGGCTACAGATACGCAGTATTTT,CASSPTAATDTQYF
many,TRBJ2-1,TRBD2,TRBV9,TGTGCCAGCAGCTTTCAAGCGGGAGTAAGAGATGAGCAGTTCTTC,CASSFQAGVRDEQFF
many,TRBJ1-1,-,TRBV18,TGTGCCAGCTCACCAGGGATTGAAGCTTTCTTT,CASSPGIEAFF
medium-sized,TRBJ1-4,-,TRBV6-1,TGTGCCAGCAGCGACTGGACAGCCTCGCTTGAATCTAATGAAAAACTGTTTTTT,CASSDWTASLESNEKLFF
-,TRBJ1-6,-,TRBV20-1,TGCAGTGCCCCGGGACGGGCCCTATCACCCCTCCACTTT,CSAPGRALSPLHF
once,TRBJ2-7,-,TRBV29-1,TGCAGCGTTGCTGGCTCCTACGAGCAGTACTTC,CSVAGSYEQYF
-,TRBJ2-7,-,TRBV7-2,TGTGCCAGCAGCCCGGACAGAAACTACGAGCAGTACTTC,CASSPDRNYEQYF